This T cell receptor (beta chain) was captured in a study of blood T cell repertoires in COVID-19. Study in general: From the United States, Italy and Spain came samples of acute and convalescent COVID-19. PBMCs, B-cell-depleted T cells, or T cells provided the cDNA or gDNA that made up the material.

Source study methods: Scientists estimated how many nucleated cells there were by amplifying reference gene primers. Sequencing used immunoSEQ multiplex PCR; TCRdb keeps in-frame clones, though not all of them. Clonal size and the V and J genes are those of that table, whereas D and trimming came from the DNA. The sample includes about 99,000 clones, roughly 88% seen only once; the top ten take approximately 3.5%. V lost 0 bases to trimming and J lost 1 base, with 13 bases between them. The germline V gene has CDR1 MGHRA and CDR2 YSYEKL. This CDR3 has 17 amino acids. Sequenced sample: peripheral blood. V and J are TRBV4-1 and TRBJ1-5, with D perhaps matching TRBD1 (5 bases). The sequence derives from a human donor in a cohort sampled during active COVID-19. The CDR3 nucleotides read TGCGCCAGCAGCCAAGATGTGAGGGGAGGAAGCAATCAGCCCCAGCATTTT. Protein: CASSQDVRGGSNQPQHF.